This passage covers 11 T cell receptor beta chains from one sample sequenced in a study of blood T cell repertoires in COVID-19. Method: immunoSEQ multiplex PCR; TCRdb's copy keeps in-frame clones and lacks some. The sample lists 350,000 to 550,000 clones, approximately 90% occurring once. Sequencing was carried out using PBMCs or T cells enriched from blood (not recorded which). The source is a man aged 25-45 years who had recovered from COVID-19.

The chain joins TRBV2 to TRBJ2-7, with 10 bases fitting TRBD1. The CDR3 contains 14 residues. Trimming cost V 6 bases and J 4 bases; bases outside gene matches: 6. The germline CDR1 and CDR2 sequences are SNHLY and FYNNEI. The CDR3 here is CASSLGQGTYEQYF. Here the CDR3 DNA reads TGTGCCAGCAGCCTGGGACAGGGGACTTACGAGCAGTACTTC.

This rearrangement joins TRBV29-1 to TRBJ1-1, with 8 bases that match TRBD1. V lost 5 bases, J lost 2 bases, and 4 bases stayed unmatched. CDR3 size: 13 residues. Germline V gives CDR1 SQVTM, CDR2 ANQGSEA. Here the CDR3 reads CSVWDRLNTEAFF. For the CDR3, the DNA is TGCAGCGTTTGGGACAGGCTAAACACTGAAGCTTTCTTT.

This CDR3 is CTSSQELAGALTGELFF. The DNA of the CDR3 is TGCACCAGCAGCCAGGAACTAGCGGGGGCCCTCACCGGGGAGCTGTTTTTT. The genes are TRBV1 and TRBJ2-2; TRBD2 reflects the table's D call only, with no check against the DNA. TRBV1 is classified as a pseudogene. The CDR3 spans 17 residues.

V gene TRBV6-6 combines with J gene TRBJ1-4, with 10 bases identical to TRBD1. Germline V lookup: CDR1 MNHNY, CDR2 SVGAGI (reference sequence). The CDR3 sequence is 15 residues long. V lost 2 bases and J lost 7; bases outside the gene matches: 4. CDR3 in amino acids: CASSYDRGPFEKLFF. Here the CDR3 DNA reads TGTGCCAGCAGTTACGACAGGGGGCCGTTTGAAAAACTGTTTTTT.

The rearrangement links TRBV21-1 to TRBJ2-7; the D segment call TRBD2 is taken from the table without a DNA check. TRBV21-1 has pseudogene status. This CDR3 spans 16 amino acids. The CDR3 here is CASSKSVLAGLYEQYF. The CDR3 DNA sequence: TGTGCCAGCAGCAAATCAGTACTAGCGGGACTGTACGAGCAGTACTTC.

This sequence joins TRBV4-2 and TRBJ2-5; TRBD2 matches at 8 bases. The CDR3 has 20 amino acids. J lost 5 bases, V lost 0 bases, and 20 bases had no gene match. Germline V gene lookup returns CDR1 LGHNA and CDR2 YNFKEQ. The CDR3 loop reads CASSQDGGSGIGEQFETQYF. The DNA of the CDR3 is TGTGCCAGCAGCCAAGATGGTGGTAGCGGGATTGGGGAACAGTTCGAGACCCAGTACTTC.

The chain recombines TRBV7-2 with TRBJ1-5; TRBD1 might be the D (6 bases). V gave up 3 bases and J gave up 2 bases, with 17 bases separating them. The CDR3 contains 17 residues. CDR1 is SGHTA and CDR2 is FQGNSA in the germline V gene. CDR3 in amino acids: CASSFRGGSAGNQPQHF. CDR3 coding DNA: TGTGCCAGCAGCTTTAGGGGGGGCTCCGCCGGCAATCAGCCCCAGCATTTT.

The genes are TRBV28 and TRBJ1-2; D remains ambiguous. The CDR3 consists of 15 residues. V was pared by 3 bases and J by 8 bases, with 19 bases between. Germline lookup yields CDR1 MDHEN and CDR2 SYDVKM. The CDR3 region has the DNA TGTGCCAGCAGTTTGACGGAGAGCACTATGAGAGGCTACACCTTC. It yields the protein CASSLTESTMRGYTF.

Concerning this clone: Its ends do not fully match the called genes, so a read error is possible. The gene calls are TRBV28 and TRBJ2-3, with D possibly TRBD2 on 6 matching bases. CDR3 length: 14 amino acids. Germline V gene sequence: CDR1 MDHEN, CDR2 SYDVKM. CDR3 nucleotide sequence: TGTGCCAGCGGTTTAACGGGAGTTTCAGATACGCAGTATTTT. It translates to CASGLTGVSDTQYF.

The rearrangement uses TRBV2 and TRBJ2-7, with 7 bases that match TRBD2. Trimming took 7 bases from V and 5 from J; bases not matched to a gene: 5. CDR3 length: 12 residues. Germline V gene data show CDR1 as SNHLY and CDR2 as FYNNEI. The DNA of the CDR3 is TGTGCCAGCACGGCGGGAGCTCACGAGCAGTACTTC. Its protein is CASTAGAHEQYF.

The gene calls are TRBV5-1 and TRBJ2-7; TRBD2 agrees at 10 bases. V lost 3 bases to trimming and J lost 3 bases; unmatched junction nucleotides: 3. Germline values: CDR1 SGHRS, CDR2 YFSETQ. CDR3 length: 14 amino acids. Here the CDR3 reads CASSSGLADYEQYF. The CDR3 bases are TGCGCCAGCAGCTCCGGACTAGCGGACTACGAGCAGTACTTC.